This entry is about one T cell receptor beta chain. The CDR3 has 12 amino acids. V dropped 0 bases and J dropped 7 bases, with 7 bases sitting between them. Germline lookup yields CDR1 SGHRS and CDR2 YFSETQ. This sample is part of a study of cytomegalovirus exposure and HLA in healthy donors. The primer mix had 60 Vbeta and 13 Jbeta primers. Measured with immunoSEQ multiplex PCR; TCRdb has only the in-frame clones, and not every one. The table lists approximately 160,000 clones, over 75% of them singletons. The sequencing input was PBMCs. The receptor's source is a woman between 18 and 30 years old in good health and CMV-seronegative. The chain has TRBV5-1 and TRBJ1-2; unclear D gene. The DNA for the CDR3 is TGCGCCAGCAGCTTGGCCGGTCGTGGCTACACCTTC. It translates to CASSLAGRGYTF.